Shown below are 9 T cell receptor beta chains from a single sample sequenced in a study of T cell repertoires in cytomegalovirus infection. No antigens are known for them. TCRdb reanalysed the reads using MiXCR and keeps one entry per CDR3 protein. The sample has around 800,000 distinct CDR3 sequences, about 33% seen once. The starting material was cultured CD8+ T cells from PBMCs, obtained from culture after CMV antigen stimulation. These receptors were obtained from a human donor in good health (CMV status not recorded). Some clones in this sample may be carry-over from other donors' samples.

The J gene is TRBJ2-7, the V gene TRBV27; 8 bases agree with TRBD1. Trimming cost V 4 bases and J 5 bases; bases outside gene matches: 7. The CDR3 extends over 14 amino acids. Germline V lookup: CDR1 MNHEY, CDR2 SMNVEV (reference sequence). The CDR3 sequence: CASSSWQGANEQYF. The CDR3, as DNA: TGTGCCAGCAGTTCCTGGCAGGGGGCAAACGAGCAGTACTTC.

This clonotype was seen only once. The chain is built from TRBV19 and TRBJ2-2; the D is unclear. The V end lost 4 bases, the J end lost 7 bases, and 4 bases lay between the germline ends. This CDR3 is 11 amino acids long. CDR1 and CDR2 from the germline V gene are LNHDA and SQIVND (reference sequence). The CDR3 DNA reads as TGTGCCAGTAGTAGGATCGGGGAGCTGTTTTTT. It translates to CASSRIGELFF.

Concerning this clonotype itself: One end of the junction fails to match germline, which may point to a read error. The chain links TRBV2 to TRBJ2-6; 11 bases are a match to TRBD2. Germline loops: CDR1 SNHLY, CDR2 FYNNEI. This CDR3 contains 17 residues. The CDR3 loop is CVSSSFSGGAGANVLTF. CDR3 nucleotides: TGTGTCAGCAGTTCCTTTAGCGGGGGGGCTGGGGCCAACGTCCTGACTTTC.

In this sample, this clonotype turned up a few times. The V and J genes are TRBV6-2 or TRBV6-3 and TRBJ1-5; D unclear. The CDR3 is made up of 18 amino acids. Germline CDR1 and CDR2: MNHEY and SVGEGT. The V end was cut by 0 bases, the J end by 4 bases, with 19 bases between. The CDR3 is CASSYSLPLPKSNQPQHF. As DNA, the CDR3 is TGTGCCAGCAGTTACTCCCTTCCCCTTCCGAAGAGTAATCAGCCCCAGCATTTT.

This clonotype was observed a few times. This chain connects TRBV6-1 to TRBJ1-2, with D hard to call. The CDR3 runs 15 residues. Germline CDR1 and CDR2: MNHNS and SASEGT. Trimming cost V 8 bases and J 5 bases, with 21 bases left between them. CDR3 nucleotides: TGTGCCAGCTGGGCCGTGAGGCCCTCTACTTATGGCTACACCTTC. Translation gives CASWAVRPSTYGYTF.

The chain recombines TRBV27 with TRBJ1-1; D remains unclear. V was trimmed by 5 bases and J by 4 bases, leaving 11 bases between them. The CDR3 is 13 residues long. From germline, CDR1 is MNHEY and CDR2 SMNVEV (reference sequence). The CDR3 here is CASSKHDVTEAFF. The CDR3 nucleotides read TGTGCCAGCAGTAAGCACGATGTCACTGAAGCTTTCTTT.

Comments on this clonotype: An end of the junction does not agree with germline; a read error may underlie this. The chain uses TRBV7-2 and TRBJ1-2; D might be TRBD1 (6 bases). Germline lookup yields CDR1 SGHTA and CDR2 FQGNSA. The CDR3 spans 11 residues. The CDR3 DNA sequence: TGTGTCAGCTTCCCGGGGGGCGACTACACCTTC. Residues: CVSFPGGDYTF.

This clonotype has more than one count but fewer than ten. This chain uses TRBV10-2 with TRBJ2-5; TRBD2 matches 10 bases. The CDR3 runs 17 residues. Germline V gene lookup returns CDR1 WSHSY and CDR2 SAAADI. The ends lost 0 bases at V and 2 bases at J; junction bases unmatched: 6. The CDR3, as DNA: TGCGCCAGCAGTGAGTCTCTCTCACTAGCGGGGCAAGAGACCCAGTACTTC. Encoded protein: CASSESLSLAGQETQYF.

The chain has TRBV6-2 or TRBV6-3 and TRBJ2-1; 10 bases match TRBD2. CDR1 and CDR2 (germline): MNHEY, SVGEGT. The V segment lost 10 bases and the J segment 6 bases; nucleotides outside the gene matches: 12. This CDR3 has 15 amino acids. CDR3: CAITSGVDLVNEQFF. CDR3 nucleotides: TGTGCCATTACTAGCGGGGTAGATTTAGTCAATGAGCAGTTCTTC.